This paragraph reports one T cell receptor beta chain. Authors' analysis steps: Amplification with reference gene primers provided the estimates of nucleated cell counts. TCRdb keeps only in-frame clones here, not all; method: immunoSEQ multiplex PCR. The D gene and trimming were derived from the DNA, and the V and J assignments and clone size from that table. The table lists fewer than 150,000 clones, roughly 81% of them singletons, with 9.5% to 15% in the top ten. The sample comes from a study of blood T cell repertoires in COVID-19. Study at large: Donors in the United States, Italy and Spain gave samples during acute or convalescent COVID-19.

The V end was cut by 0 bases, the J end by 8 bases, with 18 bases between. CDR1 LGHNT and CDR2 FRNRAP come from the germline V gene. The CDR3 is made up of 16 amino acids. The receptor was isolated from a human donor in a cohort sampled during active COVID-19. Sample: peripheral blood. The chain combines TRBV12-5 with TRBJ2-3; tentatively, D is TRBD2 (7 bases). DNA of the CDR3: TGTGCTAGTGGTTTGGTACCGAGGGGGGGCCGTGGTACGCAGTATTTT. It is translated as CASGLVPRGGRGTQYF.